The clone carrying this T cell receptor (beta chain) has at least ten counts. The antigen is undetermined. This record comes from a study of spatial heterogeneity in lung cancer. Study-wide background: PBMC samples from follow-up, where available, were sequenced a median of roughly 2 years after resection. Averaged across combinations, each unique TCR and UMI pairing appeared more than ten times in raw reads, which were uncorrected. Regarding the study as a whole: Ubiquitous expanded tumor TCRs were observed in blood more at resection than follow-up.

TCR cDNA molecules each carried a unique molecular identifier. A single record per CDR3 protein comes from TCRdb applying MiXCR to the 5' RACE reads. The sample has approximately 50,000 distinct CDR3 sequences, less than 9.5% seen once. Documented time point: blood at routine non-recurrence follow-up after resection. The study sequenced unsorted whole RNA from tumor, nontumor lung or frozen PBMC. Trimming pared 1 base from V and 2 bases from J, leaving 16 bases between. Germline V lookup: CDR1 SGHVS, CDR2 FNYEAQ. The CDR3 has 17 residues. The sequencing here drew on PBMCs, taken at follow-up. This TCR was sampled from a female donor with early-stage non-small cell lung cancer. The chain joins TRBV7-6 to TRBJ2-3; D perhaps matches TRBD2 (6 bases). The CDR3 loop reads CASSLVGVGGDTDTQYF. CDR3 in DNA: TGTGCCAGCAGCTTAGTTGGGGTTGGCGGGGACACAGATACGCAGTATTTT.